This T cell receptor (beta chain) was recorded in a study of cytomegalovirus exposure and HLA in healthy donors. The CDR3 contains 15 residues. Germline lookup yields CDR1 SGHVS and CDR2 FNYEAQ. V was pared by 2 bases and J by 5 bases, with 4 bases of the junction left unmatched. Primers included in the PCR were 60 Vbeta and 13 Jbeta primers. The data were produced by immunoSEQ multiplex PCR, yet TCRdb's version contains in-frame clones alone and is incomplete. There are about 180,000 clones in the sample; 75% to 85% occur only once, and roughly 3.6% lies in the top ten. Concerning this clone: Its antigen remains unidentified.

Healthy people donating bone marrow made up the donors. General observations from the study: One cluster of highly shared sequence variants probably arose as a sequencing artifact. Researchers counted over 150 TCR beta chains as cytomegalovirus-associated.

Sequences were obtained from PBMCs. The V call is TRBV7-6, the J call TRBJ2-3, with TRBD1 identical over 10 bases. The source of this sequence is a woman in her sixties or seventies in good health and CMV-seropositive. CDR3 bases: TGTGCCAGCAGCTTAAGGACAGGGGGGAGAGATACGCAGTATTTT. Translated, it gives CASSLRTGGRDTQYF.